This TCR beta chain was documented in a study of cytomegalovirus exposure and HLA in healthy donors. Study as a whole: Early released data comprised around 80 million unique TCRs from HLA-typed donors.

The study ran its PCR with 60 Vbeta and 13 Jbeta primers. Here immunoSEQ multiplex PCR was the method, and the copy in TCRdb shows in-frame clones only, minus some. The sample comprises about 99,000 clones, over 65% of which are singletons, and roughly 3% rests with the top ten. Comments on this clone: What it recognizes is unknown.

Study-level points and caveats: Further analysis, carried out later, found HLA-associated TCR beta chains more clonally expanded than equally common other chains.

This clonotype was sampled from a man in his forties or fifties in good health and CMV-seronegative. The sequencing sample was made of PBMCs.

CDR3 bases: TGTGCCAGCAGCCCTTCGGGACTCTCACTACTTGGCACAGATACGCAGTATTTT. Residues: CASSPSGLSLLGTDTQYF. V gene TRBV28 combines with J gene TRBJ2-3; D is possibly TRBD2 (6 bases). Germline CDR1 is MDHEN and CDR2 is SYDVKM. V lost 6 bases and J 1 base, leaving 23 bases between the germline ends. The CDR3 is made up of 18 amino acids.